This T cell receptor (beta chain) came from a study of blood T cell repertoires in COVID-19. The CDR3 runs 13 residues. V lost 3 bases and J lost 10; bases outside the gene matches: 3. In germline, CDR1 is KGHSH, CDR2 LQKENI. Study processing details: Amplification with reference gene primers provided the estimates of nucleated cell counts. Measured with immunoSEQ multiplex PCR; TCRdb has only the in-frame clones, and not every one. The V and J calls and clone size come from that table; D and trimming were worked out from the DNA. Of tens of thousands of clones listed, 82% are singletons. This clone has only a few counts.

The chain carries TRBV18 and TRBJ1-4; the match to TRBD1 covers 9 bases. The sample consisted of peripheral blood. This receptor was taken from a human donor in a cohort sampled during active COVID-19. This chain's CDR3 is CASSPTTGGKLFF. CDR3 nucleotides: TGTGCCAGCTCACCCACGACAGGGGGAAAACTGTTTTTT. Drawing the rest from reference TRBV18 and TRBJ1-4, the complete variable domain is NAGVMQNPRHLVRRRGQEARLRCSPMKGHSHVYWYRQLPEEGLKFMVYLQKENIIDESGMPKERFSAEFPKEGPSILRIQQVVRGDSAAYFCASSPTTGGKLFFGSGTQLSVL.